Shown below are 20 T cell receptor beta chains from a single sample sequenced in a study of T cells in Graves' hyperthyroidism and ophthalmopathy. RNA transcripts provided the source from which TCR beta CDR3 regions were amplified. An initial round of RT-PCR targeting the TCR CDR3 relied on the HTBI primer set. MiXCR, applied by TCRdb to the multiplex PCR reads, yields one record per CDR3 protein. The sample holds nearly 250,000 distinct CDR3 sequences; over 15% are singletons and the top ten take around 30%. Source material: blood. The receptors were sampled from a woman aged 18 to 35 with Graves' ophthalmopathy.

This clonotype was found many times. The chain has TRBV6-1 and TRBJ2-1; the D is unclear. This CDR3 is 14 amino acids long. The germline V gene encodes CDR1 MNHNS and CDR2 SASEGT. With 6 bases removed from V and 7 bases from J, the gap between germline ends came to 16 bases. The CDR3 DNA is TGTGCCAGCAGCCCCTGGACCGGCCGTAATGAGCAGTTCTTC. This codes for CASSPWTGRNEQFF.

This clonotype appeared a few times. The chain carries TRBV5-5 and TRBJ1-2; weak D call: TRBD1 (6 bases). The V and J ends lost 5 bases and 3 bases respectively, with 14 bases between them. The CDR3 consists of 14 residues. Germline V CDR1 and CDR2: SGHKS, YYEKEE (reference sequence). CDR3 protein: CASRTGHRDYGYTF. For the CDR3, the DNA is TGTGCCAGCAGAACGGGACACCGAGACTATGGCTACACCTTC.

This clonotype was observed many times. The chain employs TRBV12-3 or TRBV12-4 and TRBJ2-5, with TRBD1 as a possible D gene (5 bases). This CDR3 is 14 amino acids long. Trimming pared 5 bases from V and 5 bases from J, leaving 15 bases between. The CDR3 protein is CASSLETVRETQYF. DNA for the CDR3: TGTGCCAGCAGTCTAGAGACAGTCCGGGAGACCCAGTACTTC.

This clonotype was counted many times. V gene TRBV19 combines with J gene TRBJ1-2; D is unclear. Trimming pared 3 bases from V and 3 bases from J, leaving 11 bases between. The CDR3 covers 14 residues. The germline V gene encodes CDR1 LNHDA and CDR2 SQIVND (reference sequence). The CDR3 region is CASSIPGNDYGYTF. The CDR3, as DNA: TGTGCCAGTAGTATCCCGGGGAACGACTATGGCTACACCTTC. Combining the CDR3 with reference TRBV19 and TRBJ1-2 gives the whole variable domain DGGITQSPKYLFRKEGQNVTLSCEQNLNHDAMYWYRQDPGQGLRLIYYSQIVNDFQKGDIAEGYSVSREKKESFPLTVTSAQKNPTAFYLCASSIPGNDYGYTFGSGTRLTVV.

J is TRBJ2-1 and V is TRBV29-1, with 15 bases that match TRBD2. This CDR3 is built from 18 residues. The germline V gene has CDR1 SQVTM and CDR2 ANQGSEA. Germline trimming cut 6 bases from V and 3 bases from J; bases unmatched to any gene: 12. The CDR3: CSVSYPGTSGRFYNEQFF. The CDR3 DNA reads as TGCAGCGTCTCCTACCCCGGGACTAGCGGGAGGTTCTACAATGAGCAGTTCTTC.

This clonotype was picked up many times. The chain couples TRBV24-1 to TRBJ2-1, with D possibly matching TRBD1 (5 bases). The CDR3 is 15 residues long. V was trimmed by 3 bases and J by 2 bases, leaving 10 bases between them. The germline CDR1 and CDR2 sequences are KGHDR and SFDVKD. Written as DNA, the CDR3 is TGTGCCACCAGTGATCAGGGTGTTCCCTACAATGAGCAGTTCTTC. It yields the protein CATSDQGVPYNEQFF.

This clonotype came up many times. This chain connects TRBV28 to TRBJ2-7; 7 bases are a match to TRBD1. CDR3 size: 15 residues. V dropped 5 bases and J dropped 1; count of bases not matched to a gene: 8. Germline V gene sequence: CDR1 MDHEN, CDR2 SYDVKM. The CDR3 loop is CASSKRRDRSYEQYF. DNA for the CDR3: TGTGCCAGCAGTAAGCGCAGGGACAGATCCTACGAGCAGTACTTC.

This clonotype has more than one count but fewer than ten. This rearrangement joins TRBV28 to TRBJ1-1; D remains unclear. Trimming removed 5 bases from V and 1 base from J, with 20 bases in between. Germline V CDR1 and CDR2: MDHEN, SYDVKM. The CDR3 spans 17 residues. DNA of the CDR3: TGTGCCAGCAGTACCCACCCCGGTGGGCGGTCGAACACTGAAGCTTTCTTT. Translating it yields CASSTHPGGRSNTEAFF. The variable domain in full, with the rest retrieved from reference TRBV28 and TRBJ1-1, is DVKVTQSSRYLVKRTGEKVFLECVQDMDHENMFWYRQDPGLGLRLIYFSYDVKMKEKGDIPEGYSVSREKKERFSLILESASTNQTSMYLCASSTHPGGRSNTEAFFGQGTRLTVV.

This clonotype has ten or more counts. The chain has TRBV10-1 and TRBJ2-2; D ambiguous. Germline loops: CDR1 WNHNN, CDR2 SYGVQD (reference sequence). The CDR3 sequence is 16 residues long. Deletions cut 1 base from V and 0 bases from J, with 9 bases between. CDR3 bases: TGCGCCAGCAGTGAGTGGACCCTTCCGAACACCGGGGAGCTGTTTTTT. This gives the protein CASSEWTLPNTGELFF.

This clonotype was counted at least ten times. The V and J genes are TRBV2 and TRBJ2-2; 7 bases line up with TRBD2. The CDR3 has 15 residues. The J segment lost 1 base and the V segment lost 7 bases, leaving 6 bases of the junction unmatched. Looked up from germline, CDR1 is SNHLY and CDR2 is FYNNEI. The DNA for the CDR3 is TGTGCCAGCATTCCGACTAGCTTGAACACCGGGGAGCTGTTTTTT. Protein sequence: CASIPTSLNTGELFF.

This clonotype has a count of ten or more. The V and J genes are TRBV6-1 and TRBJ2-1; TRBD2 matches at 12 bases. CDR3 length: 14 residues. Trimming removed 8 bases from V and 4 bases from J; junction bases left unmatched: 3. CDR1 MNHNS and CDR2 SASEGT come from the germline V gene. CDR3 DNA sequence: TGTGCCAGCTGCCTAGCGGGGGGGTACAATGAGCAGTTCTTC. Its translation: CASCLAGGYNEQFF.

This clonotype appeared many times. The chain joins TRBV28 to TRBJ1-1, with 7 bases that match TRBD1. The CDR3 totals 16 residues. Per the germline V gene, CDR1 is MDHEN and CDR2 is SYDVKM. V was clipped by 4 bases and J by 1 base; unmatched bases: 9. CDR3 amino acids: CASSSPGTARNTEAFF. CDR3 sequence (DNA): TGTGCCAGCAGTTCCCCCGGGACAGCTAGGAACACTGAAGCTTTCTTT.

This clonotype showed up many times. CDR3 DNA sequence: TGTGCCACCAGCAGCTCTACTGGGGGGGAAGCTAACTATGGCTACACCTTC. Translating it yields CATSSSTGGEANYGYTF. The V gene is TRBV15, the J gene TRBJ1-2; possible D gene TRBD1, 5 bases. The germline V and J ends were trimmed by 3 bases and 0 bases, with 17 bases remaining between them. The CDR3 contains 17 residues. Looked up from germline, CDR1 is LNHNV and CDR2 is YYDKDF (reference sequence).

Comment on this clonotype: A much larger clonotype is one base distant, so this may be a read error. Given the absence of the conserved phenylalanine or tryptophan at the CDR3 end, a read error is likely. The chain links TRBV20-1 to TRBJ1-6; D not certain. Looked up from germline, CDR1 is DFQATT and CDR2 is SNEGSKA (reference sequence). The CDR3 has 16 amino acids. V was clipped by 0 bases and J by 6 bases, with 15 bases between them. The CDR3 loop is CSARDLRRAGNSPLHL. In DNA, the CDR3 is TGCAGTGCTAGAGATCTACGAAGGGCCGGTAATTCACCCCTCCACCTT.

This clonotype showed up many times. The J gene is TRBJ2-5, the V gene TRBV4-1, with D perhaps assigned TRBD1 or TRBD2 (6 bases each). The ends were cut back, 1 base at V and 5 bases at J, with 11 bases in the middle. Germline assignment: CDR1 MGHRA and CDR2 YSYEKL. The CDR3 has 14 amino acids. The CDR3 loop reads CASSQGGGMETQYF. CDR3 nucleotide sequence: TGCGCCAGCAGCCAAGGAGGGGGGATGGAGACCCAGTACTTC.

This clonotype was recorded many times. The chain joins TRBV10-2 to TRBJ2-7; a weak D match, TRBD2 (6 bases). Trimming removed 0 bases from V and 3 bases from J, with 12 bases in between. CDR1 and CDR2 (germline): WSHSY, SAAADI. The CDR3 sequence is 15 residues long. In nucleotides, the CDR3 is TGCGCCAGCAGTGAGTCGGCCGGGGGAAACTACGAGCAGTACTTC. Translation gives CASSESAGGNYEQYF.

This clonotype appeared many times. The chain employs TRBV2 and TRBJ1-6; the match to TRBD1 covers 9 bases. Germline V lookup: CDR1 SNHLY, CDR2 FYNNEI. Trimming removed 6 bases from V and 0 bases from J; junction bases left unmatched: 9. The CDR3 loop spans 18 amino acids. CDR3 residues: CASSYDRGGFSYNSPLHF. The CDR3 DNA sequence: TGTGCCAGCAGCTACGACAGGGGGGGTTTCTCCTATAATTCACCCCTCCACTTT.

The gene calls are TRBV6-1 and TRBJ2-7; D remains unclear. The CDR3 loop spans 15 amino acids. The V gene's germline CDR1 is MNHNS and CDR2 SASEGT. Deletions cut 5 bases from V and 2 bases from J, with 16 bases between. The CDR3 nucleotides read TGTGCCAGCAGTCTCCCGGGTACGACCCCCTACGAGCAGTACTTC. Its translation: CASSLPGTTPYEQYF.

This clonotype was detected ten times or more. The J gene is TRBJ1-1, the V gene TRBV10-3; 10 nucleotides align to TRBD1. Germline CDR1 ENHRY, CDR2 SYGVKD. The CDR3 loop spans 15 amino acids. J lost 5 bases, V lost 0 bases, and 3 bases had no gene match. The DNA for the CDR3 is TGTGCCATCAGTGAGTCTGGGACAGGGGTTACTGAAGCTTTCTTT. Protein sequence: CAISESGTGVTEAFF.

This clonotype has a count of ten or more. The chain recombines TRBV12-3 or TRBV12-4 with TRBJ2-7, with 15 positions matching TRBD2. This CDR3 spans 16 amino acids. V trimming: 3 bases; J trimming: 6 bases; junction bases outside the gene matches: 6. The CDR3 is CASSFGLAGGPAEQYF. The DNA for the CDR3 is TGTGCCAGCAGTTTTGGACTAGCGGGGGGGCCTGCCGAGCAGTACTTC.